These T cell receptor beta chains were read from a single sample in a study of beta chain features in type 1 diabetes. The protocol was immunoSEQ multiplex PCR, while the TCRdb copy is restricted to in-frame clones and leaves out a portion. This table holds hundreds of thousands of clones, about 29% found once. Sample: naive CD4+ T cells from blood. These receptor sequences come from a man aged 18 to 29 in good health. CDR3s include the opening cysteine and the closing phenylalanine or tryptophan. D genes are given only for firm matches. Size tells how often a clone was seen (once, few, many) or the class of an expanded clone, and some rows leave it out.

CDR3nt,CDR3aa,d_gene,v_gene,j_gene,abundance
TGCAGCGTTCGGACAGGAACCTACGAGCAGTACTTC,CSVRTGTYEQYF,TRBD1,TRBV29-1,TRBJ2-7,.
TGTGCCAGCAGCGTGACTAGCGGGAATCCCGGGGCCAACGTCCTGACTTTC,CASSVTSGNPGANVLTF,TRBD2,TRBV11-2,TRBJ2-6,.
TGCGCCAGCAACGGGGGAGACAGGTCCGAGCAGTACTTC,CASNGGDRSEQYF,.,TRBV5-1,TRBJ2-7,.
TGCGCCAGCGCCGGGACCGGACGCAATGAGCAGTTCTTC,CASAGTGRNEQFF,.,TRBV5-1,TRBJ2-1,.
TGTGCCTGGAGTGTCGTGAGGGGGCTAATCACAGATACGCAGTATTTT,CAWSVVRGLITDTQYF,TRBD1,TRBV30,TRBJ2-3,.
TGCAGCGTTGGTAACAACGAAAAACTGTTTTTT,CSVGNNEKLFF,.,TRBV29-1,TRBJ1-4,.
TGTGCCAGCAGCCACAGGGCTCCCTCCTACAATGAGCAGTTCTTC,CASSHRAPSYNEQFF,.,TRBV2,TRBJ2-1,once
TGTGCCAGCAGCGTGTGGAGCAGGTCTATCCCCTTAGCTAACTATGGCTACACCTTC,CASSVWSRSIPLANYGYTF,.,TRBV9,TRBJ1-2,.
TGTGCCAGCAGCCCTAGACAGGGAAGTTATAGATTGGGAAACATTCAGTACTTC,CASSPRQGSYRLGNIQYF,TRBD1,TRBV13,TRBJ2-4,few
TGCGCCAGCAGCCAAGATATTCAAGCGGGCGGGGGCTACGAGCAGTACTTC,CASSQDIQAGGGYEQYF,TRBD2,TRBV4-1,TRBJ2-7,.
TGCAGCGTTGAAGAGGCGGGCGGAGGCTACACCTTC,CSVEEAGGGYTF,.,TRBV29-1,TRBJ1-2,.
TGTGCCTGGAGAGGAGGGAGGAGACTAGCGGGACCCTACGAGCAGTACTTC,CAWRGGRRLAGPYEQYF,TRBD2,TRBV30,TRBJ2-7,.
TGCGCCAGCAGCCAAGATACGGGCGGGGCCCGCTACGAGCAGTACTTC,CASSQDTGGARYEQYF,.,TRBV4-3,TRBJ2-7,.
TGTGCCTGGGCAACCCCCGGCGGGCAGAAAAACATTCAGTACTTC,CAWATPGGQKNIQYF,.,TRBV30,TRBJ2-4,.
TGCGCCAGCAGCCAAGGTTGGACTAGCGCGTTCCAAGAGACCCAGTACTTC,CASSQGWTSAFQETQYF,TRBD2,TRBV4-1,TRBJ2-5,once
TGTGCCAGCAGCCAATCTGCCCGGGGCAATCAGCCCCAGCATTTT,CASSQSARGNQPQHF,.,TRBV16,TRBJ1-5,.
TGTGCCAGCAGTTCTACCTTCCAGCAGCTACACTACAATGAGCAGTTCTTC,CASSSTFQQLHYNEQFF,.,TRBV27,TRBJ2-1,.
TGTGCCAGCAGCCGCCGGGACTCCTTAAGCTCCTACGAGCAGTACTTC,CASSRRDSLSSYEQYF,.,TRBV7-2,TRBJ2-7,.
TGTGCCAGCAGCGGGACAGCTAAAAACATTCAGTACTTC,CASSGTAKNIQYF,TRBD1,TRBV5-6,TRBJ2-4,few
TGCAGCGTTGGTTTCGGCAGGGGGTCAACTAATGAAAAACTGTTTTTT,CSVGFGRGSTNEKLFF,TRBD1,TRBV29-1,TRBJ1-4,once
TGTGCCTGGAACAGCGGGGGAGGAGAGACCCAGTACTTC,CAWNSGGGETQYF,TRBD2,TRBV30,TRBJ2-5,.
TGCGCCAGCAGCCCCGGGACTACTCGGCCCTACGAGCAGTACTTC,CASSPGTTRPYEQYF,TRBD2,TRBV5-1,TRBJ2-7,.
TGCAGCGTTGAAGATGGGGCCGACCAGGGCCAGACCTTCTTT,CSVEDGADQGQTFF,.,TRBV29-1,TRBJ1-1,few
TGTGCCAGCAGCCCGGGGGGACAGGGGTCAGAGACCCAGTACTTC,CASSPGGQGSETQYF,TRBD1,TRBV9,TRBJ2-5,.
TGTGCCAGCAGACCGGGACAGCCGGAAGCTTTCTTT,CASRPGQPEAFF,TRBD1,TRBV6-5,TRBJ1-1,.
TGTGCCAGCAGCTTGAGGAATTACTATGGCTACACCTTC,CASSLRNYYGYTF,.,TRBV7-2,TRBJ1-2,few
TGTGCCACCAGGCGACAGGGGTCCGCAACCAACTATGGCTACACCTTC,CATRRQGSATNYGYTF,TRBD1,TRBV15,TRBJ1-2,.
TGCAGCGTTACTCCTCTGGGACCGCTAGGTACGTCTGAAGCTTTCTTT,CSVTPLGPLGTSEAFF,.,TRBV29-1,TRBJ1-1,.
TGTGCCAGCAGCCGATTAGCGGGCATCTATGGCTACACCTTC,CASSRLAGIYGYTF,.,TRBV5-6,TRBJ1-2,.
TGTGCCTGGAGTGAGGTCGGGACAACGGGGGAAAAACTGTTTTTT,CAWSEVGTTGEKLFF,.,TRBV30,TRBJ1-4,few
TGTGCCTCAGCATGGACCAACGAGCAGTACTTC,CASAWTNEQYF,.,TRBV25-1,TRBJ2-7,few
TGTGCCAGCAGCTTATCTAGTCTGGTCTACGAGCAGTACTTC,CASSLSSLVYEQYF,.,TRBV7-2,TRBJ2-7,.
TGTGCCAGCAGCTTAAACGGTAATGAGCAGTTCTTC,CASSLNGNEQFF,.,TRBV7-9,TRBJ2-1,few
TGTGCCTGGAGAGCGAAGGGGGGGGAGACCCAGTACTTC,CAWRAKGGETQYF,.,TRBV30,TRBJ2-5,few
TGTGCCAGCAGCCCAGACAGGGAAGAGACCCAGTACTTC,CASSPDREETQYF,TRBD1,TRBV13,TRBJ2-5,.
TGTGCCAGCAGTACCGGGACTAGCGCCTACAATGAGCAGTTCTTC,CASSTGTSAYNEQFF,TRBD2,TRBV5-4,TRBJ2-1,few
TGTGCCAGCAGCTTATTGGGCGGATGGTACCAAGAGACCCAGTACTTC,CASSLLGGWYQETQYF,.,TRBV7-2,TRBJ2-5,few
TGCAGCGTTGATTATGTGGGACGGCGTAACTATGGCTACACCTTC,CSVDYVGRRNYGYTF,.,TRBV29-1,TRBJ1-2,few
TGTGCCAGCTCACAGTCCGGGACTAGCGGAGCCAAAAACATTCAGTACTTC,CASSQSGTSGAKNIQYF,TRBD2,TRBV18,TRBJ2-4,.
TGCGCCAGCAGCCAAGACAGAAGTACAGATACGCAGTATTTT,CASSQDRSTDTQYF,.,TRBV4-3,TRBJ2-3,.
TGTGCCATCAGTGAGTCGCTAAGACAGGGGGCCTACGAGCAGTACTTC,CAISESLRQGAYEQYF,TRBD1,TRBV10-3,TRBJ2-7,few
TGTGCCAGCAGCCCAGGAAGGGCTACCTTTAAGGAGCTGTTTTTT,CASSPGRATFKELFF,.,TRBV11-2,TRBJ2-2,.
TGTGCCAGCAGCTTCTGGGGGAACGGGGAGACCCAGTACTTC,CASSFWGNGETQYF,.,TRBV7-2,TRBJ2-5,.
TGTGCCAGCTCACCAAACGAGGGGGCGCTGAACATTCAGTACTTC,CASSPNEGALNIQYF,TRBD1,TRBV18,TRBJ2-4,.
TGTGCCAGCTCACCGGGACAGAGCAATCAGCCCCAGCATTTT,CASSPGQSNQPQHF,TRBD1,TRBV18,TRBJ1-5,.
TGTGCCAGCAGCGTAGCTGCGAGCAATGAGCAGTTCTTC,CASSVAASNEQFF,.,TRBV9,TRBJ2-1,.
TGTGCCATCAATGACAGGCAGAGCACAGATACGCAGTATTTT,CAINDRQSTDTQYF,.,TRBV10-3,TRBJ2-3,.
TGTGCCAGCACCCCTATAGGGTATGGCTACACCTTC,CASTPIGYGYTF,.,TRBV28,TRBJ1-2,.
TGCGCCAGCAGCCAACAGATCGCCTATATGAATGAGCAGTTCTTC,CASSQQIAYMNEQFF,.,TRBV4-3,TRBJ2-1,.
TGTGCCAGCAGCCAAGCCCCCGGGACTAGCGCTACCTACGAGCAGTACTTC,CASSQAPGTSATYEQYF,TRBD2,TRBV4-2,TRBJ2-7,.
TGTGCCAGCAGTTTCGCCCCCGGGAGAGCGTGGGAGACCCAGTACTTC,CASSFAPGRAWETQYF,.,TRBV28,TRBJ2-5,few
TGCAGCGTTGACCCGGGGTTTAACTATGGCTACACCTTC,CSVDPGFNYGYTF,.,TRBV29-1,TRBJ1-2,.
TGTGCCAGCGGCCCTAGCGGGAGGAGCTCCTACAATGAGCAGTTCTTC,CASGPSGRSSYNEQFF,TRBD2,TRBV28,TRBJ2-1,.
TGTGCCAGCAGCCTTATACAGGGGAGCACAGATACGCAGTATTTT,CASSLIQGSTDTQYF,TRBD1,TRBV7-2,TRBJ2-3,.
TGTGCCAGCAGTTTACAGGGAATCCAGCCCCAGCATTTT,CASSLQGIQPQHF,.,TRBV6-6,TRBJ1-5,.
TGCGCCAGCAGCCAAGGGGTGCTAGCTTCTCGGGGGGATACGCAGTATTTT,CASSQGVLASRGDTQYF,.,TRBV4-3,TRBJ2-3,once
TGCGCCAGCAGCCAAAACCCCGGACAGGGGGTTTACGAGCAGTACTTC,CASSQNPGQGVYEQYF,TRBD1,TRBV4-1,TRBJ2-7,few
TGTGCCAGCAGTGAGACAGGGGGAGATGAAAAACTGTTTTTT,CASSETGGDEKLFF,TRBD1,TRBV6-5,TRBJ1-4,few